This T cell receptor beta chain stems from a study of blood T cell repertoires in COVID-19 (dated by TCRdb to 2019 to 2021). Regarding the complete study: Collaborator samples came from the United States, Italy and Spain and covered acute and convalescent phases of COVID-19. The material from the prospective study consisted of cDNA or gDNA derived from T cells, B-cell-depleted T cells, or PBMCs. The repertoires were made available in a free public database intended to serve as a resource for research on the immune response to SARS-CoV-2. Where available, HLA class I and class II types were obtained from metadata supplied by the sample provider rather than from assay-based typing. The samples were drawn from two sources: the first 160 participants of the ongoing ImmuneRACE study, and 1,000 to 1,500 subjects contributed by 6 global collaborators. Deeply sampled blood TCRbeta repertoires from subjects exposed to, actively infected with, or recovered from COVID-19 were included in the dataset. Sample metadata almost always included a de-identified subject ID, COVID-19 status, age in years and sex. Study-wide findings and limitations: Clinical and demographic metadata were provided uncurated, with the amount varying by source and participant.

The immunoSEQ Assay, a bias-controlled multiplex PCR, was used to amplify TCRbeta CDR3 regions from genomic DNA. The paper's data handling went like this. Within the assay, amplification of reference gene primers was used to estimate how many nucleated cells each sample contained. To quantify the absolute abundance of each unique TCRbeta CDR3 rearrangement, sequence reads were collapsed and filtered. For each sample, productive Simpson clonality was calculated as the square root of Simpson's diversity index over productive rearrangements. Sourced from immuneACCESS, this table was stored by TCRdb with only in-frame sequences that have V and J called. A share of the clones is absent; for the studies checked, an unresolved V gene accounts for under half, and the remainder has no known explanation. The V and J calls and clone size come from that table; D and trimming were worked out from the DNA. The sample table holds fewer than 250,000 clones, of which 80% to 90% were seen once. The ten largest clones represent about 4.5% of the sample.

To note about this clone: The target of this receptor is not known. Base qualities are not recorded, but no much larger clone differs from it by a single base.

The collaborating institutions used their own protocols to collect whole blood in K2EDTA tubes. For TCRbeta analysis, collaborator samples were shipped as frozen whole blood, as isolated PBMCs, or as DNA extracted from either sample type. Sequences were obtained from peripheral blood. This clonotype was sampled from a woman in her 70s with acute or convalescent COVID-19.

This receptor carries the CDR3 CASSPSGNPLNEKLFF. The nucleotide sequence reads TGCGCCAGCAGCCCCTCAGGGAATCCTCTAAATGAAAAACTGTTTTTT. The V gene is TRBV4-3 and the J gene is TRBJ1-4; TRBD1 is possibly the D segment (5 matching bases). The cysteine opens and the phenylalanine closes a CDR3 of 16 amino acids. Only the CDR3 DNA is retained, 48 bases long and in frame from the first base. A distance of 17 bases separates the germline ends of V and J, which lose 4 bases and 5 bases respectively. From a lookup of the germline V gene, CDR1 and CDR2 are LGHNA and YSLEER.